This T cell receptor (beta chain) was observed in a study of a mutant IDH1 vaccine in newly diagnosed glioma. Overall study: The sex distribution of treated patients was 62.5% male and about 40% female, with a mean age of approximately 40 years. Previous care, which was radiotherapy, temozolomide, or both, most often involved both.

The CDR3 is made up of 18 amino acids. In germline, CDR1 is ENHRY, CDR2 SYGVKD. With 4 bases clipped from V and 0 bases from J, the junction kept 12 bases outside the gene matches. A remark on this clone: The target antigen is unknown.

Sample time point: week 23, last vaccination. Each vaccine dose was 300 ug of mutant IDH1 20-mer peptide, with topical imiquimod. Assay: immunoSEQ multiplex PCR; the TCRdb copy retains only in-frame clones and omits some. Of some 80,000 clones in the sample, approximately 85% were seen once. The clonotype was recovered from a woman between 50 and 59 years old with glioma. V gene TRBV10-3 combines with J gene TRBJ1-1; 9 nucleotides match TRBD1. This material consisted of PBMCs, taken from a glioma patient whose treatment included an IDH1 peptide vaccine. In nucleotides, the CDR3 is TGTGCCATCAGTGGATCCGGGACAGGGAATGCGGTGAACACTGAAGCTTTCTTT. Its translation is CAISGSGTGNAVNTEAFF.